The clone carrying this TCR beta chain was detected many times. Its antigen is undetermined. These data come from a study of Graves' ophthalmopathy and Graves' hyperthyroidism. Study-level background: A follow-up of 18 months without ophthalmopathy meant that hyperthyroidism was stable.

Amplification from RNA transcripts yielded the TCR beta CDR3 regions. Investigators did first-round RT-PCR with HTBI primers, then second-round multiplex PCR. TCRdb redid the calling of the multiplex PCR reads with MiXCR, one entry per CDR3 protein. Of some 1.1 million distinct CDR3 sequences in the sample, less than 45% were seen once. Study findings and constraints: For predicting ophthalmopathy progression, the model had 55% to 71% sensitivity and under 85% specificity. Sensitivity of 87.88% and specificity of almost 83% were achieved when a 13-signature model separated ophthalmopathy from stable hyperthyroidism.

Germline V gene data show CDR1 as SGHRS and CDR2 as YFSETQ. This CDR3 has 15 residues. Germline trimming cut 1 base from V and 4 bases from J; bases unmatched to any gene: 8. The authors diagnosed from clinical symptoms, serum thyroxine, TRAb, thyroid ultrasound and orbital computed tomography. The sequence was obtained from an adult man with Graves' hyperthyroidism. Sequences were obtained from peripheral blood or thyroid tissue (not recorded which). The chain joins TRBV5-1 to TRBJ2-7; TRBD1 matches 7 bases. CDR3 protein: CASSLLPQGLYEQYF. In DNA form, the CDR3 reads TGCGCCAGCAGCTTGCTACCACAGGGGCTATACGAGCAGTACTTC.